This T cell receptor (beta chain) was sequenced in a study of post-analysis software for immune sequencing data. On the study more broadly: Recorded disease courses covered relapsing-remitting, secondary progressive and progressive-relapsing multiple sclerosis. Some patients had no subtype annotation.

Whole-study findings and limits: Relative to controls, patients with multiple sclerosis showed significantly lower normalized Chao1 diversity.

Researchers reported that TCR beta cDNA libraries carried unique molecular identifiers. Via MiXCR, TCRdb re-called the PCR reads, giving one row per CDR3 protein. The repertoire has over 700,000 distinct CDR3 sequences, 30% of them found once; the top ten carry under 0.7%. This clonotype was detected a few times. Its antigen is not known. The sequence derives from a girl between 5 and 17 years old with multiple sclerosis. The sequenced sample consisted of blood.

Here the CDR3 reads CSATEERESTDTQYF. The CDR3 DNA sequence: TGCAGTGCTACTGAAGAGCGGGAGAGCACAGATACGCAGTATTTT. J is TRBJ2-3 and V is TRBV20-1, with 8 bases that match TRBD2. V was clipped by 4 bases and J by 0 bases; unmatched bases: 6. Germline V gives CDR1 DFQATT, CDR2 SNEGSKA (reference sequence). The CDR3 covers 15 residues.